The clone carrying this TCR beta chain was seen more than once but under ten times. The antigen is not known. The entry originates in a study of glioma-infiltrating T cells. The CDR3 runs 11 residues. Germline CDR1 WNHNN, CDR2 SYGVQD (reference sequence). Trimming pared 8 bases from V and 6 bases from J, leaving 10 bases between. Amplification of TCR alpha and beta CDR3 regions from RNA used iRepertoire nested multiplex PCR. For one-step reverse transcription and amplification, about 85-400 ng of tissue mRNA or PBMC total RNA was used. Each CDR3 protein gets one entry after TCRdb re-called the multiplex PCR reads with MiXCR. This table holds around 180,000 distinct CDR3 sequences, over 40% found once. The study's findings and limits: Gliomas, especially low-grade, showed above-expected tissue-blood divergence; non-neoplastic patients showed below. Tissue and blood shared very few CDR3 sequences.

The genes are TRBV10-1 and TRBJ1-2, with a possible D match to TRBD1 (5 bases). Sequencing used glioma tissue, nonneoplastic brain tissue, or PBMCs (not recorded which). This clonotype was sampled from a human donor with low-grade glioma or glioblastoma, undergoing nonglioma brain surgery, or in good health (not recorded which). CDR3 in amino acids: CASWDRDGYTF. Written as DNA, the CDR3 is TGCGCCAGCTGGGACCGAGATGGCTACACCTTC.